This T cell receptor beta chain stems from a study of CD8+ T cells in alopecia areata (dated by TCRdb to 2017 to 2018). In terms of the full investigation: Treated patients were enrolled in an open-label pilot trial of oral tofacitinib at 5 to 10 mg twice daily for moderate-to-severe alopecia areata. Scalp clonality was compared across normal scalp (n=4), patchy alopecia areata scalp (n=8), and alopecia totalis/universalis scalp (n=8). immunoSEQ multiplex PCR using 35 Vbeta forward primers and 13 Jbeta reverse primers was used to amplify TCRbeta CDR3 regions. In both human patients and the C3H/HeJ mouse model, the study applied high-throughput TCRbeta sequencing to look at T cell clonal expansion in alopecia areata. The SALT score, which quantifies the percentage of affected scalp surface area, was used to measure disease severity in treated patients. Patients received tofacitinib for 6 to 18 months and were then followed off drug for 6 months to check for delayed response and recurrence. RNA was extracted with the PAXgene miRNA kit for fixed scalp, the miRNeasy kit for PBMCs, and the RNeasy kit for mouse skin. On the human side, TCRbeta sequencing was run on scalp tissue and on sorted CD4+ and CD8+ peripheral blood T cells from healthy controls and from alopecia areata patients with either patchy or totalis/universalis disease. Patients on tofacitinib were biopsied at baseline and after 4 and 24 weeks of treatment, and several of the patients also had a later scalp biopsy. On the study overall, not on this receptor specifically: Shared TCR sequences between patients were less evident than in mice, which may be partly attributable to HLA diversity in the patient population. The treated cohort was small, with a single nonresponder, so links between baseline CD8+ expansion and response need larger studies. Many expanded lesional clones were found to persist in scalp and blood during tofacitinib treatment, and relapse after treatment cessation may be partly explained by this persistence. Lesional scalp, especially in alopecia totalis/universalis, showed higher clonality and more expanded CD8+ clones than normal scalp, suggesting antigenic drive. Resident alphabeta T cells in normal human skin are also sequenced, complicating scalp TCR repertoire analysis, unlike mouse skin dominated by gammadelta T cells. Tofacitinib significantly decreased scalp clonality and the number of expanded CD8+ clones among the top 100 scalp clones.

The method behind the library was the immunoSEQ multiplex PCR assay. RNA was extracted from all samples and reverse transcribed into cDNA, which served as template for TCR sequencing. First-strand cDNA was synthesized using SuperScript III with a 2:1 mix of oligo-dT and random hexamers. A synthetic immune receptor repertoire was used to measure amplification bias, and any remaining bias was corrected computationally. The original methods were these. Raw reads were preprocessed to remove errors, and CDR3 was defined according to IMGT conventions as the region from the conserved cysteine to phenylalanine. Clonality was computed by normalizing Shannon entropy by log2 of the number of productive unique TCRs and subtracting the result from 1. Whether each scalp clone was CD4 or CD8 was inferred by checking scalp TCRbeta sequences against the CD4 and CD8 repertoires from sorted blood. TCRdb obtained this table from immuneACCESS and retained in-frame rearrangements with V and J assigned. These tables miss some clones; where compared with another copy, unresolved V genes account for less than half of the shortfall, and the remainder is unexplained. The V and J calls and the clone size are those of that table, but D and trimming were determined from the DNA. The sample has roughly 220,000 clones on record, more than 30% of them singletons. Of the sample, 0.4% to 0.55% falls within the top ten clones.

V is clipped by 7 bases and J by 2 bases, and the sequence between their germline boundaries is 12 bases long. The CDR3 spans 13 residues, from the cysteine through the phenylalanine. The DNA shown is the 39-base CDR3, in frame from base 1. Per the germline V gene (reference sequence), SEHNR is the CDR1 and FQNEAQ is the CDR2. Taken with the paper, the label for treatment or condition translates to: oral pan-JAK inhibitor, 5-10 mg twice daily. Lesional scalp punch biopsies and peripheral blood were collected from alopecia areata patients. PBMCs were separated by density centrifugation and stained for CD3, CD4 and CD8, after which CD4+ and CD8+ T cells were sorted on a FACSAria. This clone is a singleton in its sample. The antigen this receptor binds is unknown. Base qualities are not at hand, and no much larger clone is one base apart.

The chain is assembled from TRBV7-9 and TRBJ2-7, with the D gene not clear enough to name. This receptor was obtained from a human donor with alopecia areata. The specimen comprised CD4+ T cells sorted from blood, sampled at approximately week 30, from a patient treated with tofacitinib. The nucleotide sequence is TGTGCCAGCACGGGTGGCGGAGCCTACGAGCAGTACTTC. Translation gives CASTGGGAYEQYF.